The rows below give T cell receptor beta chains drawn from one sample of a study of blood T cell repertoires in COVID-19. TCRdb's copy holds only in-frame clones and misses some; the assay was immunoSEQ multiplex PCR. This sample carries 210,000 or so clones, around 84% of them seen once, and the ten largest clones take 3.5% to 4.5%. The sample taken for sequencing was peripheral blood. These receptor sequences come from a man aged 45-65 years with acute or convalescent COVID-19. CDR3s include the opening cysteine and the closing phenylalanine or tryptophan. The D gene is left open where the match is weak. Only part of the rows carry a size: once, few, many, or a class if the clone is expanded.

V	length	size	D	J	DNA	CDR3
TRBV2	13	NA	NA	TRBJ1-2	TGTGCCAGCAGTGGGGCAGTTAGCTATGGCTACACCTTC	CASSGAVSYGYTF
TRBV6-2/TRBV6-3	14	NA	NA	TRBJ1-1	TGTGCCAGCAGTTATCAGGGGATGGGGACTGAAGCTTTCTTT	CASSYQGMGTEAFF
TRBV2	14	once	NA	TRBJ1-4	TGTGCCAGCAGTGTATCGGGGTTTAATGAAAAACTGTTTTTT	CASSVSGFNEKLFF
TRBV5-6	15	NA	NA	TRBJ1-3	TGTGCCAGCAGCTTGGGCGGCTACTCTGGAAACACCATATATTTT	CASSLGGYSGNTIYF
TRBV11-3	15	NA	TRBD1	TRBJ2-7	TGTGCCAGCAGCTCCGGGACAGGGGACGCGCACGAGCAGTACTTC	CASSSGTGDAHEQYF
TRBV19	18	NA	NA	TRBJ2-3	TGTGCCAGTAGTGGCAGGGAAGAACTAAGGGTTAGCACAGATACGCAGTATTTT	CASSGREELRVSTDTQYF
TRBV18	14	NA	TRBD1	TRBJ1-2	TGTGCCAGCTCAGGACAGGCCAGGAACTATGGCTACACCTTC	CASSGQARNYGYTF
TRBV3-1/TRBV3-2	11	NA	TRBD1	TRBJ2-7	TGTGCCAGCAGATTCAGGGGGGAGCAGTACTTC	CASRFRGEQYF
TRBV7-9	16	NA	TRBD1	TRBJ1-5	TGTGCCAGCAGCAATCAAGGGACAGGGGGAAATCAGCCCCAGCATTTT	CASSNQGTGGNQPQHF
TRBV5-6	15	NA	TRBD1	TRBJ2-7	TGTGCCAGCAGCTATCTGACAGGGGCCCTGGGCGAGCAGTACTTC	CASSYLTGALGEQYF
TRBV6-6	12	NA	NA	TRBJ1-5	TGTGCCAGCACGGACAACGATCAGCCCCAGCATTTT	CASTDNDQPQHF
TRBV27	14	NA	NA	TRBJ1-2	TGTGCCAGCAGTTTATTAACAGGGTCGAGTGGCTACACCTTC	CASSLLTGSSGYTF
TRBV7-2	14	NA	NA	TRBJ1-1	TGTGCCAGCAGCTTAGCGCTAACGAACACTGAAGCTTTCTTT	CASSLALTNTEAFF
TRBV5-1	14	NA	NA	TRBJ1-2	TGCGCCAGCAGCCCGGACAGAAATAACTATGGCTACACCTTC	CASSPDRNNYGYTF
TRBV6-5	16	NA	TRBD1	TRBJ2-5	TGTGCCAGCAGTTCACCGGGACAGGGAACTCAAGAGACCCAGTACTTC	CASSSPGQGTQETQYF
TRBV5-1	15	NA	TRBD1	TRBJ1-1	TGCGCCAGCAGCTCCGACAGGGGTGGGTACACTGAAGCTTTCTTT	CASSSDRGGYTEAFF
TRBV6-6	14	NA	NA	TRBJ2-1	TGTGCCAGCAGTTTTCGAGAGTCCTACAATGAGCAGTTCTTC	CASSFRESYNEQFF
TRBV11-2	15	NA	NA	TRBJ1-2	TGTGCCAGCAGCTTCAATCGGAGATTTAACTATGGCTACACCTTC	CASSFNRRFNYGYTF
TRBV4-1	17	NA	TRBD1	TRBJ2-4	TGCGCCAGCAGCCAAGATAGAGGGACAGAGCCCAAAAACATTCAGTACTTC	CASSQDRGTEPKNIQYF
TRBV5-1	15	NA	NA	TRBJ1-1	TGCGCCAGCAGTCTCACTCCCGGGGTGAACACTGAAGCTTTCTTT	CASSLTPGVNTEAFF
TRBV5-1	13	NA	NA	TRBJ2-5	TGCGCCAGCAGCAGGGGTACAGAAGAGACCCAGTACTTC	CASSRGTEETQYF
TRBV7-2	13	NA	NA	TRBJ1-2	TGTGCCAGCAGCCCTGACAGAACCTATGGCTACACCTTC	CASSPDRTYGYTF
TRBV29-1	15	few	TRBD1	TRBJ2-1	TGCAGCGTTAAACCTCGGGACAGGGGATACAATGAGCAGTTCTTC	CSVKPRDRGYNEQFF
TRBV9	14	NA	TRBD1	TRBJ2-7	TGTGCCAGCAGCGCCGGACAGGGTACCTACGAGCAGTACTTC	CASSAGQGTYEQYF
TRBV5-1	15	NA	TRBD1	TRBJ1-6	TGCGCCAGCAGCTTGGGCGGGACAGGAGGTTCACCCCTCCACTTT	CASSLGGTGGSPLHF
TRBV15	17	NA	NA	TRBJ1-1	TGTGCCACCAGCAAAGATGAGGGATGGAGGGAGAACACTGAAGCTTTCTTT	CATSKDEGWRENTEAFF
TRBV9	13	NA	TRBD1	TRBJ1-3	TGTGCCAGCAGCGCCCGGACAGGAGGGCCCATATATTTT	CASSARTGGPIYF
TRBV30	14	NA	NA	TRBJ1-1	TGTGCCTGGAGTGGGAGAGGCCGAAGGACTGAAGCTTTCTTT	CAWSGRGRRTEAFF
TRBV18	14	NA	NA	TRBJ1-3	TGTGCCAGCTCACGGACAGACACTGGAAACACCATATATTTT	CASSRTDTGNTIYF
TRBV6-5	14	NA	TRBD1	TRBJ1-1	TGTGCCAGCAGTCACGGACAGGGGGACACTGAAGCTTTCTTT	CASSHGQGDTEAFF
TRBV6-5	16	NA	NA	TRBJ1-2	TGTGCCAGCAGTTACTCGCCCGGGGATCGTCCAAGCGGCTACACCTTC	CASSYSPGDRPSGYTF
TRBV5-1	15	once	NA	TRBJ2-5	TGCGCCAGCAGCTTGGCCTTTGTGGGGGGAGAGACCCAGTACTTC	CASSLAFVGGETQYF
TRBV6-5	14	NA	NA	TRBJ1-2	TGTGCCAGCAGTTACTCGAGGGGAGGGTTCGGCTACACCTTC	CASSYSRGGFGYTF
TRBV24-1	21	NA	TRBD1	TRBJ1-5	TGTGCCACCAGTGATTTACCCCCTGATCGAAGGCAGGGGGCGCGTAATCAGCCCCAGCATTTT	CATSDLPPDRRQGARNQPQHF
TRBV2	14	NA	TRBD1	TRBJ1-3	TGTGCCAGCAGGGGGACAGGGACTGGAAACACCATATATTTT	CASRGTGTGNTIYF
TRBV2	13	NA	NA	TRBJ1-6	TGTGCCAGCACACTCAATTCCCTGTGGCCCCTCCACTTT	CASTLNSLWPLHF
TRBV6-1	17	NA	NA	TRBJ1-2	TGTGCCAGCAGTGAAGCCCCCACCGGGACATTAGCCTATGGCTACACCTTC	CASSEAPTGTLAYGYTF
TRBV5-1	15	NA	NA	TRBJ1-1	TGCGCCAGCAGCTTGGTATTTAATGGGGGCTCTGAAGCTTTCTTT	CASSLVFNGGSEAFF
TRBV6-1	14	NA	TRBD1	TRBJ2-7	TGTGCCAGCAGTGAGACAGGGGGCGCGTACGAGCAGTACTTC	CASSETGGAYEQYF
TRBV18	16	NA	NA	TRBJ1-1	TGTGCCAGCTCACCACCGACAGCCGGTATGAACACTGAAGCTTTCTTT	CASSPPTAGMNTEAFF
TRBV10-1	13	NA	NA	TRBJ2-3	TGCGCCAGCAGTGAGTCAGGGGCAGATACGCAGTATTTT	CASSESGADTQYF
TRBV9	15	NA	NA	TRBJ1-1	TGTGCCAGCAGCACAGGCCCGCTCATGAACACTGAAGCTTTCTTT	CASSTGPLMNTEAFF
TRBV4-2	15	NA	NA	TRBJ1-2	TGTGCCAGCAGCCTACGACAGGAAGCTAACTATGGCTACACCTTC	CASSLRQEANYGYTF
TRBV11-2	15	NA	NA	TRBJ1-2	TGTGCCAGCAGCTTAGAAAGGAACAGGGCGTATGGCTACACCTTC	CASSLERNRAYGYTF
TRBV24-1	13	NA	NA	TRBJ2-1	TGTGCCACCAGTGGAGGGGCGGGGAATGAGCAGTTCTTC	CATSGGAGNEQFF
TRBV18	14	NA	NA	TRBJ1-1	TGTGCCAGCTCACCATTACAGGAGAACACTGAAGCTTTCTTT	CASSPLQENTEAFF
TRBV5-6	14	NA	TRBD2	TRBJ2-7	TGTGCCAGCAGCCCCACTAGCGGTTACTACGAGCAGTACTTC	CASSPTSGYYEQYF
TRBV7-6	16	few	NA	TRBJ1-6	TGTGCCAGCAGCTTAGTCAGCCGTGGGGGCCGATCACCCCTCCACTTT	CASSLVSRGGRSPLHF
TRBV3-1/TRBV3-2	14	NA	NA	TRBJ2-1	TGTGCCAGCAGCCTGAGGGCAGGGGACAATGAGCAGTTCTTC	CASSLRAGDNEQFF
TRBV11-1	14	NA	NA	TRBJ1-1	TGTGCCAGCAGCCGGAACAGGGTGGCCACTGAAGCTTTCTTT	CASSRNRVATEAFF
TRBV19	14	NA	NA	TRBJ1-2	TGTGCCAGTAGTATAGATTTACGGGATTATGGCTACACCTTC	CASSIDLRDYGYTF
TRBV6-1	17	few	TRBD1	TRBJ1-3	TGTGCCAGCAGTGCTCAAGGACAGGCCGACTCTGGAAACACCATATATTTT	CASSAQGQADSGNTIYF
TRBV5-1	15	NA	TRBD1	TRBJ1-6	TGCGCCAGCAGCCCCAGCGGGACAGGGTATTCACCCCTCCACTTT	CASSPSGTGYSPLHF
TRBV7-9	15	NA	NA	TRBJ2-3	TGTGCCAGCAGCTTCCCCCCGGGGAACACAGATACGCAGTATTTT	CASSFPPGNTDTQYF
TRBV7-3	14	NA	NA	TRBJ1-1	TGTGCCAGCCGTCCCGGGGGGATGAACACTGAAGCTTTCTTT	CASRPGGMNTEAFF